A selection of T cell receptor beta chains follows, all from one sample in a study of blood T cell repertoires in COVID-19. Repertoires were generated with immunoSEQ multiplex PCR, while TCRdb's copy carries only in-frame clones and drops some. The sample contains 35,000 to 55,000 clones, 85% to 90% of which appear only once. Sequenced sample: peripheral blood. The receptors originated from a human donor in a cohort sampled during active COVID-19. Each CDR3 is given with its conserved first and last residue. Each record gives: clone size, V gene, D gene, J gene, CDR3 DNA, CDR3 protein. The D gene is left open where the match is weak. Clone size is shown for a subset of rows, as once, few, many or a class of expanded clone.

>.|TRBV28|TRBD2|TRBJ2-1
TGTGCCACCAAGACTAGCGTAGGCTACAATGAGCAGTTCTTC
CATKTSVGYNEQFF
>.|TRBV2|.|TRBJ1-5
TGTGCCAGCAAAGGCGCTCGGGGCAATCAGCCCCAGCATTTT
CASKGARGNQPQHF
>.|TRBV28|TRBD2|TRBJ2-1
TGTGCCAGCAGTTTAGGTTTGAGACTAGCGGCCTACAATGAGCAGTTCTTC
CASSLGLRLAAYNEQFF
>.|TRBV27|TRBD1|TRBJ1-4
TGTGCCAGCAGTGATACAGGGGGCAGGTCTGAAAAACTGTTTTTT
CASSDTGGRSEKLFF
>few|TRBV5-1|.|TRBJ2-7
TGCGCCAGCAGCTACGGCGGTAGAAACTACGAGCAGTACTTC
CASSYGGRNYEQYF
>once|TRBV28|.|TRBJ1-1
TGTGCCAGCAGGACAGGTGGTTCTGGGAACACTGAAGCTTTCTTT
CASRTGGSGNTEAFF
>.|TRBV2|.|TRBJ2-3
TGTGCCAGCAGTGCTCAGCGTAGCACAGATACGCAGTATTTT
CASSAQRSTDTQYF
>.|TRBV6-2/TRBV6-3|.|TRBJ2-7
TGTGCCAGCAGTTATCCGGGAGTGGTCGAGCAGTACTTC
CASSYPGVVEQYF
>few|TRBV5-1|.|TRBJ2-3
TGCGCCAGCAGCCTGGGCCTACCCACAGATACGCAGTATTTT
CASSLGLPTDTQYF
>.|TRBV30|.|TRBJ2-7
TGTGCCTGGAGTGGGAGTGAAGACTACGGAAACTCCTACGAGCAGTACTTC
CAWSGSEDYGNSYEQYF
>.|TRBV21-1|.|TRBJ1-6
TGTGCCAGCAGCAGCGGCAGGGATCGCAAGCCTCTGCAGCTGTGCTCCTATAATTCACCCCTCCACTTT
CASSSGRDRKPLQLCSYNSPLHF
>.|TRBV27|.|TRBJ2-7
TGTGCCAGCAGAGAAAGCCCCGGACAGACGGAGGAGCAGTACTTC
CASRESPGQTEEQYF
>.|TRBV6-2/TRBV6-3|TRBD2|TRBJ2-1
TGTGCCAGCAGTAGATTAGCGGGAGCGAATGAGCAGTTCTTC
CASSRLAGANEQFF
>.|TRBV7-2|TRBD2|TRBJ2-7
TGTGCCAGCAGCGGGGGGCTAGCGGGGAGCTCCTACGAGCAGTACTTC
CASSGGLAGSSYEQYF
>few|TRBV6-1|.|TRBJ1-2
TGTGCCAGCAGTGAGGACGGGAGCGTCACTGGCTACACCTTC
CASSEDGSVTGYTF
>.|TRBV15|TRBD2|TRBJ2-5
TGTGCCACCAGCGGAGGACTAGCGGAACAAGAGACCCAGTACTTC
CATSGGLAEQETQYF
>.|TRBV19|TRBD2|TRBJ2-5
TGTGCCAGTAGTATCCGCGGGAGGGCCTATTTAAATCAAGAGACCCAGTACTTC
CASSIRGRAYLNQETQYF
>.|TRBV6-5|.|TRBJ2-7
TGTGCCAGCTGGGGAACAGGGAAGTACGAGCAGTACTTC
CASWGTGKYEQYF
>.|TRBV27|TRBD2|TRBJ2-7
TGTGCCAGCAGTTCAATTAGCGGGAGGTTGTCGTACTTC
CASSSISGRLSYF